This TCR beta chain derives from a study of vaccination and CD4 T cells after COVID-19. Across the whole study: Six male and four female convalescents took part, two of them Hispanic. The post-COVID samples were taken a median roughly 96 days after diagnosis, anywhere from 35 to 161. Notes on the study in general: Post-vaccination, and not before, a median roughly 89% of reactive clones appeared in convalescent patients. Vaccine-specific clones numbering 304 of 307 showed spike mono-reactivity in convalescent patients.

This clonotype has more than one count but fewer than ten. Its cognate antigen is unknown. TCRdb passed the PCR reads through MiXCR, listing each CDR3 protein once. The table records around 20,000 distinct CDR3 sequences, just over 60% of them present only once. Trimming cost V 2 bases and J 4 bases, with 8 bases left between them. Germline CDR1 DFQATT, CDR2 SNEGSKA (reference sequence). CDR3 size: 12 residues. The TCR comes from a human donor who had recovered from COVID-19. The genes are TRBV20-1 and TRBJ1-1; tentative D call: TRBD1 (6 bases). Sequenced material: CD4+ T cells from blood, taken after SARS-CoV-2 vaccination. DNA for the CDR3: TGCAGTGCTAGAAAGGGGGTCACTGAAGCTTTCTTT. It codes for CSARKGVTEAFF.